The present TCR beta chain was sequenced within a study of T-cell reconstitution after alpha-beta-depleted transplantation in children. TCRbeta library construction was performed incorporating unique molecular identifiers. TCRdb itself ran the PCR reads through MiXCR, one entry per CDR3 protein. Altogether about 240,000 distinct CDR3 sequences are present, over 20% being singletons, with the ten largest covering about 2.6%. The TCR comes from a girl aged 2-10 years with Fanconi anemia, due to receive a stem cell transplant. The material was PBMCs, obtained before TCRalphabeta/CD19-depleted stem cell transplant.

The CDR3 region has the DNA TGTGCCAGCAGCTTAATTGGACTAGCGGGCTACACAGATACGCAGTATTTT. Translation: CASSLIGLAGYTDTQYF. The chain employs TRBV7-2 and TRBJ2-3; 11 bases line up with TRBD2. Germline CDR1 reads SGHTA; CDR2 reads FQGNSA. The CDR3 spans 17 residues. V lost 2 bases and J lost 2; bases outside the gene matches: 6. The whole variable domain, remainder taken from reference TRBV7-2 and TRBJ2-3, is GAGVSQSPSNKVTEKGKDVELRCDPISGHTALYWYRQSLGQGLEFLIYFQGNSAPDKSGLPSDRFSAERTGGSVSTLTIQRTQQEDSAVYLCASSLIGLAGYTDTQYFGPGTRLTVL.